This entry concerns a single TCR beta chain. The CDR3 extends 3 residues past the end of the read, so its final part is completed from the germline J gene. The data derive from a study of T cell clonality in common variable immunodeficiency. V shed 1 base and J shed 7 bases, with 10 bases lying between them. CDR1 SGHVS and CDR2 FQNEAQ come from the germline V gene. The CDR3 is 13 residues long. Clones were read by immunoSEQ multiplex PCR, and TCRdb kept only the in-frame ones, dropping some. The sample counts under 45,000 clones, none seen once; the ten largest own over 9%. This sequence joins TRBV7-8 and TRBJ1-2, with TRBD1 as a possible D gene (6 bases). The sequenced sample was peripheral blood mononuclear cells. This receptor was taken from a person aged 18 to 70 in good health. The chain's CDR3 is CASSLVQGAGYTF. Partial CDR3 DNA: TGTGCCAGCAGCTTAGTACAGGGAGCTGGC.